This T cell receptor beta chain was identified during a study of PD-1 blockade in classical Hodgkin lymphoma. Study overall: Every 2 weeks, patients had 3 mg/kg nivolumab intravenously.

The method was immunoSEQ multiplex PCR; TCRdb's version includes in-frame clones alone and lacks a portion of them. The table includes some 93,000 clones, over 80% detected once. Time point specified: cycle 4 day 1 (C4D1), after 5 to 7 weeks of nivolumab. Each patient's relapse followed autologous stem cell transplantation, and brentuximab vedotin exposure varied. The V gene's germline CDR1 is MNHEY and CDR2 SMNVEV (reference sequence). The CDR3 has 16 amino acids. With V trimmed by 0 bases and J by 2 bases, 4 bases remained unmatched. Findings of the study overall: The study reported lower baseline TCR diversity in newly diagnosed patients than in healthy donors. Repertoires differed for reasons still undefined, possibly disease activity or prior therapy. Complete responders possessed baseline diversity comparable to newly diagnosed patients.

Of note for this clone: The target antigen is unknown.

The TCR originated in a human donor with classical Hodgkin lymphoma. The sample in question was peripheral blood mononuclear cells (PBMCs), obtained before the fourth cycle of nivolumab. This chain links TRBV27 with TRBJ2-5; 9 bases are a match to TRBD2. The DNA for the CDR3 is TGTGCCAGCAGTTTATCGGCTAGCGGGAAACAAGAGACCCAGTACTTC. It specifies CASSLSASGKQETQYF.